These 14 T cell receptor beta chains were sequenced from one sample in a study of blood T cell repertoires in COVID-19. The protocol was immunoSEQ multiplex PCR, while the TCRdb copy is restricted to in-frame clones and leaves out a portion. The table lists fewer than 250,000 clones, 80% to 90% of them singletons. Sequencing input: peripheral blood. The receptors stem from a man in his forties or fifties with acute or convalescent COVID-19.

CDR3 protein: CASSQDWGMGADTQYF. The CDR3 nucleotides read TGTGCCAGCAGCCAAGATTGGGGTATGGGAGCTGATACGCAGTATTTT. This chain joins TRBV3-1 (or the pseudogene TRBV3-2) and TRBJ2-3; D is perhaps TRBD2 (5 bases). V gave up 0 bases and J gave up 6 bases, with 16 bases separating them. The CDR3 is 16 amino acids. The germline V gene encodes CDR1 LGHDT and CDR2 YNNKEL (reference sequence).

This clone was detected once. The chain recombines TRBV15 with TRBJ1-4; possibly TRBD1 for D (5 bases). Germline-derived CDR1 and CDR2 are LNHNV and YYDKDF (reference sequence). V lost 5 bases and J 7 bases, leaving 14 bases between the germline ends. The CDR3 runs 14 residues. CDR3 sequence (DNA): TGTGCCACCAGCCAAGGGGTGGCCCCTGAAAAACTGTTTTTT. Residues: CATSQGVAPEKLFF.

This clone was counted a single time. J is TRBJ1-2 and V is TRBV25-1; 7 bases are shared with TRBD1. The CDR3 sequence is 13 residues long. Germline V gene sequence: CDR1 MGHDK, CDR2 SYGVNS. V lost 6 bases and J lost 0; bases outside the gene matches: 1. The CDR3 nucleotides read TGTGCCAGCAGCACAGGGGCTAACTATGGCTACACCTTC. Translated, it gives CASSTGANYGYTF.

This clone was observed once. The CDR3 sequence is CASSGLGHEQYF. Here the CDR3 DNA reads TGTGCCAGCAGCGGTTTGGGCCACGAGCAGTACTTC. J is TRBJ2-7 and V is TRBV11-2; no reliable D call. Trimming pared 5 bases from V and 5 bases from J, leaving 10 bases between. Looked up from germline, CDR1 is SGHAT and CDR2 is FQNNGV. There are 12 residues in the CDR3.

V and J are TRBV19 and TRBJ2-3; no clear D. Per the germline V gene, CDR1 is LNHDA and CDR2 is SQIVND (reference sequence). This CDR3 is built from 15 residues. Trimming removed 5 bases at V and 0 bases at J, with 12 bases between. CDR3 loop: CASSFLYSSTDTQYF. CDR3 nucleotide sequence: TGTGCCAGTAGTTTCCTATACTCTAGCACAGATACGCAGTATTTT.

The rearrangement joins TRBV11-2 to TRBJ1-2; D is possibly TRBD1 (5 bases). V lost 1 base and J lost 3, with 15 bases in between. The CDR3 runs 16 residues. Germline CDR1 and CDR2: SGHAT and FQNNGV. The CDR3 here is CASSLGRPAGYYGYTF. CDR3 coding DNA: TGTGCCAGCAGCTTAGGGCGGCCGGCAGGGTACTATGGCTACACCTTC.

In DNA form, the CDR3 reads TGTGCCAGCAGCGTAGTTGGCGGTCTTAGCACAGATACGCAGTATTTT. Translated, it gives CASSVVGGLSTDTQYF. The genes are TRBV9 and TRBJ2-3, with D uncertain. The ends were cut back, 0 bases at V and 0 bases at J, with 11 bases in the middle. CDR3 length: 16 amino acids. The germline CDR1 and CDR2 sequences are SGDLS and YYNGEE.

The chain employs TRBV9 and TRBJ2-7; possible D gene TRBD1, 7 bases. CDR3 length equals 14 residues. The V and J ends lost 4 bases and 3 bases respectively, with 14 bases between them. Germline assignment: CDR1 SGDLS and CDR2 YYNGEE. The CDR3 nucleotides read TGTGCCAGCAGCTTCAGGCAGGGGGGCTACGAGCAGTACTTC. Its protein product is CASSFRQGGYEQYF.

This sequence joins TRBV14 and TRBJ2-4, with D perhaps matching TRBD1 (7 bases). Germline CDR1 reads SGHDN; CDR2 reads FVKESK. The CDR3 extends over 14 amino acids. V was shortened by 5 bases and J by 1 base, with 9 bases between the two germline ends. The CDR3 region is CASSAGGAKNIQYF. DNA for the CDR3: TGTGCCAGCAGCGCAGGGGGGGCCAAAAACATTCAGTACTTC.

The chain is built from TRBV25-1 and TRBJ1-2; the match to TRBD1 covers 7 bases. J lost 5 bases, V lost 6 bases, and 9 bases had no gene match. Germline lookup yields CDR1 MGHDK and CDR2 SYGVNS. This CDR3 contains 14 residues. CDR3 bases: TGTGCCAGCAGCGACAGGGACCGGGGATATGGCTACACCTTC. This sequence encodes CASSDRDRGYGYTF.

The chain combines TRBV24-1 with TRBJ1-6; D may be TRBD1 (6 bases). Per the germline V gene, CDR1 is KGHDR and CDR2 is SFDVKD. Trimming left V 7 bases short and J 6 bases short, with 12 bases between. The CDR3 is 14 residues long. The CDR3 coding sequence is TGTGCCACCAGCGAAGGGGGTGGTAATTCACCCCTCCACTTT. It is translated as CATSEGGGNSPLHF.

The chain employs TRBV9 and TRBJ2-7, with 12 bases lining up with TRBD2. This CDR3 has 15 amino acids. V trimming: 4 bases; J trimming: 1 base; junction bases outside the gene matches: 3. The germline V gene encodes CDR1 SGDLS and CDR2 YYNGEE. The CDR3 DNA reads as TGTGCCAGCAGCCTCGGGACTAGCGGGTCCTACGAGCAGTACTTC. Amino acid sequence: CASSLGTSGSYEQYF.

V gene TRBV11-2 combines with J gene TRBJ1-5, with a tentative D call TRBD1 (5 bases). V was clipped by 4 bases and J by 5 bases, with 21 bases between them. CDR1 and CDR2 (germline): SGHAT, FQNNGV. The CDR3 runs to 17 residues. DNA of the CDR3: TGTGCCAGCAGCTCCGGGGGGGACGCTGGCAGGGATCAGCCCCAGCATTTT. Protein sequence: CASSSGGDAGRDQPQHF.

In this sample, this clone turned up a few times. The chain is built from TRBV5-4 and TRBJ2-5; 15 positions agree with TRBD2. The V gene's germline CDR1 is SGHNT and CDR2 YYREEE (reference sequence). This CDR3 comprises 18 residues. V lost 4 bases to trimming and J lost 5 bases; unmatched junction nucleotides: 12. The CDR3 region is CASSAGLAGGRLDETQYF. Written as DNA, the CDR3 is TGTGCCAGCAGCGCCGGACTAGCGGGGGGGCGATTGGACGAGACCCAGTACTTC.